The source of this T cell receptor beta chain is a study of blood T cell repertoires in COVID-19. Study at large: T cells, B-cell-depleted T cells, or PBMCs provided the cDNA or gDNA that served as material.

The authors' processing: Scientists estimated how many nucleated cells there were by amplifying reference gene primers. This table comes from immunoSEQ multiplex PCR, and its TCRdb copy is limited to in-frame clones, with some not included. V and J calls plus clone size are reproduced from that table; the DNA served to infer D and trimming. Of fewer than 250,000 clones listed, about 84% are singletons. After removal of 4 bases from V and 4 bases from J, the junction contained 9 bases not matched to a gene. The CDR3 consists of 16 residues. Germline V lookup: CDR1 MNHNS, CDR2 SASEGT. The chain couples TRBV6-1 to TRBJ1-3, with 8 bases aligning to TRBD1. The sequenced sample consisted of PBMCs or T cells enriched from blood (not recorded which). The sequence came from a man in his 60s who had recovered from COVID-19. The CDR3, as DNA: TGTGCCAGCAGTGTATTCGACAGGGGAGGCGGAAACACCATATATTTT. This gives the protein CASSVFDRGGGNTIYF.